The next 20 T cell receptor beta chains were all read from a single sample in a study of blood T cell repertoires in COVID-19. Sequencing used immunoSEQ multiplex PCR; TCRdb keeps in-frame clones, though not all of them. The sample includes almost 400,000 clones, around 92% of them seen just once. The sequencing sample was made of PBMCs or T cells enriched from blood (not recorded which). The receptor set was obtained from a woman aged 25 to 39 who had recovered from COVID-19.

The rearrangement links TRBV7-2 to TRBJ1-3; TRBD1 might be the D (5 bases). This CDR3 has 15 residues. Germline V CDR1 and CDR2: SGHTA, FQGNSA. V lost 1 base and J 4 bases, leaving 11 bases between the germline ends. The CDR3 reads CASSLVPGLGNTIYF. CDR3 sequence (DNA): TGTGCCAGCAGCTTAGTGCCAGGGCTGGGAAACACCATATATTTT. The full variable domain, its missing parts supplied by reference TRBV7-2 and TRBJ1-3, is GAGVSQSPSNKVTEKGKDVELRCDPISGHTALYWYRQSLGQGLEFLIYFQGNSAPDKSGLPSDRFSAERTGGSVSTLTIQRTQQEDSAVYLCASSLVPGLGNTIYFGEGSWLTVV.

The V and J genes are TRBV6-5 and TRBJ2-1, with 11 bases that match TRBD2. V dropped 8 bases and J dropped 4; count of bases not matched to a gene: 1. This CDR3 contains 13 residues. Germline values: CDR1 MNHEY, CDR2 SVGAGI. CDR3 coding DNA: TGTGCCAGCGGGACTAGCGGATACAATGAGCAGTTCTTC. Translation gives CASGTSGYNEQFF.

This clone has a handful of counts. The chain links TRBV27 to TRBJ2-7; 9 bases map to TRBD2. V lost 6 bases and J lost 3; bases outside the gene matches: 9. This CDR3 is built from 15 residues. The germline CDR1 and CDR2 sequences are MNHEY and SMNVEV (reference sequence). CDR3 region: CASSRPLAGFYEQYF. The DNA for the CDR3 is TGTGCCAGCAGCCGGCCTCTAGCGGGGTTCTACGAGCAGTACTTC.

CDR3 protein: CASSSPGDRSSYEQYF. DNA for the CDR3: TGTGCCAGCAGCTCCCCTGGGGACAGGAGCTCCTACGAGCAGTACTTC. The chain is built from TRBV11-2 and TRBJ2-7; TRBD1 matches at 8 bases. V lost 4 bases and J lost 0; bases outside the gene matches: 8. The CDR3 sequence is 16 residues long. CDR1 SGHAT and CDR2 FQNNGV come from the germline V gene.

V and J are TRBV2 and TRBJ1-1; D gene uncertain. CDR1 and CDR2 (germline): SNHLY, FYNNEI. Trimming cost V 5 bases and J 1 base, with 5 bases left between them. The length of the CDR3 is 12 residues. CDR3: CASSLKNTEAFF. The CDR3, as DNA: TGTGCCAGCAGTTTAAAGAACACTGAAGCTTTCTTT.

The CDR3 DNA reads TGCGCCAGCAGCTCCAGAGAGGGCACTGAAGCTTTCTTT. This sequence encodes CASSSREGTEAFF. The chain carries TRBV5-1 and TRBJ1-1; D not certain. Trimming left V 3 bases short and J 4 bases short, with 10 bases between. Germline V gene lookup returns CDR1 SGHRS and CDR2 YFSETQ. This CDR3 has 13 amino acids.

The rearrangement uses TRBV5-1 and TRBJ2-1; possible D gene TRBD1, 6 bases. V was trimmed by 4 bases and J by 5 bases, leaving 22 bases between them. This CDR3 is 17 amino acids long. CDR1 and CDR2 (germline): SGHRS, YFSETQ. The CDR3 loop reads CASSAVLTGARNNEQFF. For the CDR3, the DNA is TGCGCCAGCAGCGCCGTATTGACAGGAGCTAGGAACAATGAGCAGTTCTTC.

The sample holds a few counts of this clone. The chain has TRBV11-3 and TRBJ2-2; perhaps TRBD1 as D (5 bases). Germline lookup yields CDR1 SGHNT and CDR2 YENEEA. The CDR3 runs to 14 residues. V lost 5 bases, J lost 5 bases, and 12 bases lay in between. Here the CDR3 DNA reads TGTGCCAGCAGCCACGATAGGGGAACCGGGGAGCTGTTTTTT. Residues: CASSHDRGTGELFF.

This clone was picked up one time. The rearrangement joins TRBV6-5 to TRBJ1-5; D perhaps matches TRBD1 (6 bases). V dropped 6 bases and J dropped 7 bases, with 19 bases sitting between them. This CDR3 region has 15 residues. Per the germline V gene, CDR1 is MNHEY and CDR2 is SVGAGI. In nucleotides, the CDR3 is TGTGCCAGCAGGCCCACGGTACAGGGAGGGCAGCCCCAGCATTTT. It is translated as CASRPTVQGGQPQHF.

This clone was counted a few times. The rearrangement uses TRBV6-5 and TRBJ1-2; 9 bases are a match to TRBD1. Germline V gene data show CDR1 as MNHEY and CDR2 as SVGAGI. J lost 3 bases, V lost 4 bases, and 9 bases had no gene match. CDR3 length equals 16 residues. CDR3 DNA: TGTGCCAGCAGTTCCCCTCGACAGGGGGTACACTATGGCTACACCTTC. Translated, it gives CASSSPRQGVHYGYTF.

The CDR3 loop is CASSFLGGNTEAFF. In DNA form, the CDR3 reads TGCGCCAGCAGCTTCCTGGGGGGGAACACTGAAGCTTTCTTT. The genes are TRBV5-1 and TRBJ1-1; tentative D call: TRBD1 (5 bases). Trimming stripped 2 bases from V and 1 base from J, with 9 bases between. The germline V gene encodes CDR1 SGHRS and CDR2 YFSETQ. This CDR3 has 14 residues.

The chain combines TRBV5-4 with TRBJ2-2; 7 bases agree with TRBD2. Germline V gives CDR1 SGHNT, CDR2 YYREEE (reference sequence). J gave up 4 bases and V 4 bases, and 7 bases lay outside the gene matches. This CDR3 comprises 15 residues. The CDR3 DNA is TGTGCCAGCAGCGCGCCGGGACTACTCACCGGGGAGCTGTTTTTT. Amino acids: CASSAPGLLTGELFF.

This clone was observed a single time. The chain uses TRBV24-1 and TRBJ1-1; 7 nucleotides agree with TRBD1. This CDR3 is 14 amino acids long. J gave up 6 bases and V 7 bases, and 10 bases lay outside the gene matches. Germline V gene data show CDR1 as KGHDR and CDR2 as SFDVKD. This CDR3 reads CATRDRVEAPEAFF. CDR3 sequence (DNA): TGTGCCACCAGAGACAGGGTGGAGGCTCCTGAAGCTTTCTTT.

This clone was recorded a few times. This chain connects TRBV11-2 to TRBJ1-4; 9 bases fit TRBD1. V trimming: 5 bases; J trimming: 3 bases; junction bases outside the gene matches: 16. The CDR3 extends over 19 amino acids. CDR1 is SGHAT and CDR2 is FQNNGV in the germline V gene. CDR3 nucleotides: TGTGCCAGCAGCCTCCGACTGCCCGGGACAGGGAGGGCTAATGAAAAACTGTTTTTT. This encodes CASSLRLPGTGRANEKLFF. The variable domain in full, with the rest retrieved from reference TRBV11-2 and TRBJ1-4, is EAGVAQSPRYKIIEKRQSVAFWCNPISGHATLYWYQQILGQGPKLLIQFQNNGVVDDSQLPKDRFSAERLKGVDSTLKIQPAKLEDSAVYLCASSLRLPGTGRANEKLFFGSGTQLSVL.

The chain uses TRBV12-3 or TRBV12-4 and TRBJ1-2; 7 bases map to TRBD1. J lost 5 bases, V lost 6 bases, and 6 bases had no gene match. The CDR3 is 13 amino acids. The CDR3 region is CASSPRDSYGYTF. The CDR3 bases are TGTGCCAGCAGCCCGAGGGACAGTTATGGCTACACCTTC.

This chain links TRBV12-5 with TRBJ2-6, with D tentatively TRBD2 (5 bases). Germline V CDR1 and CDR2: LGHNT, FRNRAP. V was cut by 6 bases and J by 0 bases, with 12 bases left in between. The CDR3 runs 16 residues. CDR3 sequence: CASGPTGSSGANVLTF. The CDR3, as DNA: TGTGCTAGTGGCCCAACTGGGAGCTCTGGGGCCAACGTCCTGACTTTC.

The CDR3 bases are TGTGCCAGCAGGAGGGGGCAGAACACCGGGGAGCTGTTTTTT. Its translation is CASRRGQNTGELFF. The J gene is TRBJ2-2, the V gene TRBV6-5; 7 bases match TRBD1. Trimming at V came to 6 bases and at J to 1 base, leaving 2 bases not matched to a gene. The V gene's germline CDR1 is MNHEY and CDR2 SVGAGI. The CDR3 spans 14 residues.

The chain combines TRBV30 with TRBJ2-2; tentatively, D is TRBD2 (5 bases). Trimming cost V 1 base and J 8 bases, with 11 bases left between them. The germline CDR1 and CDR2 sequences are GTSNPN and SVGIG (reference sequence). The CDR3 has 13 residues. The CDR3 loop is CAWSGETTGELFF. The CDR3 nucleotides are TGTGCCTGGAGTGGTGAGACTACTGGGGAGCTGTTTTTT.

The rearrangement links TRBV5-4 to TRBJ1-5; D gene unclear. The CDR3 length is 15 residues. Germline lookup yields CDR1 SGHNT and CDR2 YYREEE (reference sequence). Trimming removed 4 bases at V and 2 bases at J, with 13 bases between. The CDR3, as DNA: TGTGCCAGCAGCCAAGGAGTGGGTGGCAATCAGCCCCAGCATTTT. Translation gives CASSQGVGGNQPQHF.

This clone turned up a few times. The chain combines TRBV29-1 with TRBJ2-7; 7 bases are a match to TRBD1. Germline V gene data show CDR1 as SQVTM and CDR2 as ANQGSEA. After removal of 5 bases from V and 9 bases from J, the junction contained 10 bases not matched to a gene. CDR3 length: 12 residues. CDR3 bases: TGCAGCGTTCGGACAGGTGCCGCGCGGCAGTACTTC. Protein product: CSVRTGAARQYF.